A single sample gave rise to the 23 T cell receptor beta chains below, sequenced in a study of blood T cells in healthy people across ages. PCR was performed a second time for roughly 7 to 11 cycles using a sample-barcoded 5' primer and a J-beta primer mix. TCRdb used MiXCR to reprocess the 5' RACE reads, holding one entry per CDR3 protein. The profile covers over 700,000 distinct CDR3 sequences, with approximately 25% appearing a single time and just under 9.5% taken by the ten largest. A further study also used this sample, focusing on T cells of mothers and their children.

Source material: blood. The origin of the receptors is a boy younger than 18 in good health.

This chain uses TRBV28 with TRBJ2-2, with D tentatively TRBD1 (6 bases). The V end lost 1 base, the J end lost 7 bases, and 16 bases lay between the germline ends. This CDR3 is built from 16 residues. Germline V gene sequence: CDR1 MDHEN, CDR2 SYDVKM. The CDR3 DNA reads TGTGCCAGCAGTTTATCCACAGGGCCACCGGTCGGGGAGCTGTTTTTT. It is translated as CASSLSTGPPVGELFF. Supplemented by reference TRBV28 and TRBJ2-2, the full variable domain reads DVKVTQSSRYLVKRTGEKVFLECVQDMDHENMFWYRQDPGLGLRLIYFSYDVKMKEKGDIPEGYSVSREKKERFSLILESASTNQTSMYLCASSLSTGPPVGELFFGEGSRLTVL.

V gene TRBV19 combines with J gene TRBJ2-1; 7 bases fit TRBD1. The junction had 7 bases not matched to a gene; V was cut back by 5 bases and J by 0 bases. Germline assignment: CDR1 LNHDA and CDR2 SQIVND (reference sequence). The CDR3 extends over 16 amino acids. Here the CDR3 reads CASSPPTGYSYNEQFF. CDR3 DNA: TGTGCCAGTAGTCCACCGACAGGGTACTCCTACAATGAGCAGTTCTTC. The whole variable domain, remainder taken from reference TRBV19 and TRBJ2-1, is DGGITQSPKYLFRKEGQNVTLSCEQNLNHDAMYWYRQDPGQGLRLIYYSQIVNDFQKGDIAEGYSVSREKKESFPLTVTSAQKNPTAFYLCASSPPTGYSYNEQFFGPGTRLTVL.

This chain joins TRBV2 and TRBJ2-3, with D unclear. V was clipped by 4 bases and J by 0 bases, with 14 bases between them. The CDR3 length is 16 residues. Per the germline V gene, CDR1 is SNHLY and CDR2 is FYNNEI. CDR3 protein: CASSVRSLTSTDTQYF. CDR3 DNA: TGTGCCAGCAGTGTGCGGTCGCTAACCAGCACAGATACGCAGTATTTT.

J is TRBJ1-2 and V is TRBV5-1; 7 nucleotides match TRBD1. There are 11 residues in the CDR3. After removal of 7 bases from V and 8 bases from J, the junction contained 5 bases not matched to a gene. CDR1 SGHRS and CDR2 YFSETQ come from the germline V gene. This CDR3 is CASGTEDGYTF. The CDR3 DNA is TGCGCCAGCGGGACAGAGGACGGCTACACCTTC.

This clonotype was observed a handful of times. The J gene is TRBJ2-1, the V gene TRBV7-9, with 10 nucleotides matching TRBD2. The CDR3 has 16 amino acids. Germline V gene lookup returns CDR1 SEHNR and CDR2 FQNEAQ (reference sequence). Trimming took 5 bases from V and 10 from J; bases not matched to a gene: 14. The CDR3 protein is CASSASPGLAKPEQFF. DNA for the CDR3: TGTGCCAGCAGCGCGTCGCCGGGACTAGCGAAACCGGAGCAGTTCTTC.

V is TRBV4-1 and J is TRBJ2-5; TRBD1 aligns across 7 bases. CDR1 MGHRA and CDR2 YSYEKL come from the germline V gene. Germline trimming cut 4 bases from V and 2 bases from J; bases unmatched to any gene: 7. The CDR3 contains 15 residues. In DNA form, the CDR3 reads TGCGCCAGCAGCCTCGGGACAGTGAATCAAGAGACCCAGTACTTC. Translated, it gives CASSLGTVNQETQYF.

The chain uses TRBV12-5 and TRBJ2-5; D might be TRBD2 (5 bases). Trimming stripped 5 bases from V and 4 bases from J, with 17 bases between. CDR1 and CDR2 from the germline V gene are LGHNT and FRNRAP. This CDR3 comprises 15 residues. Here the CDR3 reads CASGRDPLEGETQYF. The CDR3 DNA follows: TGTGCTAGTGGTCGAGACCCCCTTGAGGGAGAGACCCAGTACTTC.

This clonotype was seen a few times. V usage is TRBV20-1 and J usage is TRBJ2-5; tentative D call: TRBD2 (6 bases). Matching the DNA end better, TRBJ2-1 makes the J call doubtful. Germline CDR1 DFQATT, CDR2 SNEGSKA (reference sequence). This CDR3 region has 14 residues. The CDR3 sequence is CSARDFRRGGEQFF. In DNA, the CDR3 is TGCAGTGCTAGAGATTTCAGGAGGGGAGGTGAGCAGTTCTTC.

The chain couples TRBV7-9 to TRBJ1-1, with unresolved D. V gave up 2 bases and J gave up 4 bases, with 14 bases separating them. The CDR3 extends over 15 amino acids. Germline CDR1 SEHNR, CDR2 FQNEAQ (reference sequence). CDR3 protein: CASSLNTGTGTEAFF. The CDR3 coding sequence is TGTGCCAGCAGCTTAAATACGGGTACTGGCACTGAAGCTTTCTTT.

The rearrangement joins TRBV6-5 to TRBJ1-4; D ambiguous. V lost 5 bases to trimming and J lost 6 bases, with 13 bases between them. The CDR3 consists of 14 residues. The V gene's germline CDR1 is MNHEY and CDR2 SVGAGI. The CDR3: CASSVTQRDEKLFF. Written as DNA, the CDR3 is TGTGCCAGCAGTGTAACACAAAGGGATGAAAAACTGTTTTTT.

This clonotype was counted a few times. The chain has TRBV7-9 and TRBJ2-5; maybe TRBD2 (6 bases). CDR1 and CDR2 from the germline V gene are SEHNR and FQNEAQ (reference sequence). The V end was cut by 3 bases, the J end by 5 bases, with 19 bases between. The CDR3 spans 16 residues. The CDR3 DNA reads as TGTGCCAGCAGCTTGCGAGTAGCGGTAGAGGAGGAGACCCAGTACTTC. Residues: CASSLRVAVEEETQYF.

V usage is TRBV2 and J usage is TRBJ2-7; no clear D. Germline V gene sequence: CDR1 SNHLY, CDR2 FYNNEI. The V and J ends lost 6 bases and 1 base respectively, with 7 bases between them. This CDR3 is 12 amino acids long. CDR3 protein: CASRAGSYEQYF. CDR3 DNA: TGTGCCAGCAGAGCAGGATCCTACGAGCAGTACTTC.

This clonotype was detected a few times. The CDR3, as DNA: TGTGCCAGTAGTGTCGGACTAGCGGGAAACAAAGAGACCCAGTACTTC. Translating it yields CASSVGLAGNKETQYF. The chain employs TRBV19 and TRBJ2-5; 12 bases map to TRBD2. J gave up 3 bases and V 5 bases, and 7 bases lay outside the gene matches. The CDR3 consists of 16 residues. The V gene's germline CDR1 is LNHDA and CDR2 SQIVND (reference sequence).

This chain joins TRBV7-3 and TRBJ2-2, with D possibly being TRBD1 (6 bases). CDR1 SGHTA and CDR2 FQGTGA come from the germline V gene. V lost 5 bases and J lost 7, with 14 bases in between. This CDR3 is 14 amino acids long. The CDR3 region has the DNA TGTGCCAGCAGCCTCCCGGAAGGGGGCGGGGAGCTGTTTTTT. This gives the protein CASSLPEGGGELFF.

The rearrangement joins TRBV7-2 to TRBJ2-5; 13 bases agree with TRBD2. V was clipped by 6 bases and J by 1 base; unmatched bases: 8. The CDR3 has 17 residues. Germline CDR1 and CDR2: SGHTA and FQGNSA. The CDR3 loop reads CASRARLAGGSQETQYF. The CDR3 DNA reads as TGTGCCAGCAGAGCTCGACTAGCGGGGGGAAGCCAAGAGACCCAGTACTTC.

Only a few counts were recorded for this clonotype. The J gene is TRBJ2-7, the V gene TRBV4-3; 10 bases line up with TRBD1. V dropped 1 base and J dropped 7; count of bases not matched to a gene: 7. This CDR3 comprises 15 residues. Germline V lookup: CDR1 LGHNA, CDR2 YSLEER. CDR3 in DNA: TGCGCCAGCAGCCAAGGGACAGGGGGTACGGAGGAGCAGTACTTC. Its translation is CASSQGTGGTEEQYF.

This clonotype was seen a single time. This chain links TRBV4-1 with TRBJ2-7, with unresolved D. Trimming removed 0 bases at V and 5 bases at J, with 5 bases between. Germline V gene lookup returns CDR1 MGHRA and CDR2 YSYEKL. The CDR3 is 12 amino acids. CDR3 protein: CASSQEGNEQYF. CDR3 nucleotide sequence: TGCGCCAGCAGCCAAGAAGGGAACGAGCAGTACTTC.

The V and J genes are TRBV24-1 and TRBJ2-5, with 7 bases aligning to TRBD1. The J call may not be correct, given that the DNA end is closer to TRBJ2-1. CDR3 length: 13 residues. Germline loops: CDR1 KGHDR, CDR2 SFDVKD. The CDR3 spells CATSEPGQAQQFF. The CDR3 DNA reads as TGTGCCACCAGTGAACCAGGACAGGCCCAGCAGTTCTTC.

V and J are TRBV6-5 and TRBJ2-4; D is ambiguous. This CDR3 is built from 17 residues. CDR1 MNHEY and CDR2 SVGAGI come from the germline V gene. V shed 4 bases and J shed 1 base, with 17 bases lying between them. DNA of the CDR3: TGTGCCAGCAGTTCGACACGTCCATCTACGGCCAAAAACATTCAGTACTTC. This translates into CASSSTRPSTAKNIQYF.

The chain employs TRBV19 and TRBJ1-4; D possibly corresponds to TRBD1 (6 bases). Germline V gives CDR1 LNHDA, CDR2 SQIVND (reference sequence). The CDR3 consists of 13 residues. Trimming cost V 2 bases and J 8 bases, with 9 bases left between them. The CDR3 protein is CASSIWGREKLFF. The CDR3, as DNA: TGTGCCAGTAGTATATGGGGGCGAGAAAAACTGTTTTTT.

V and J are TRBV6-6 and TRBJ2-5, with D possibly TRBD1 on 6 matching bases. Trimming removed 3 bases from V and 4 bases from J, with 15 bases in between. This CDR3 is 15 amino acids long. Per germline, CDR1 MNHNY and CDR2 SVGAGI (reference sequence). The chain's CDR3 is CASSYITGFRETQYF. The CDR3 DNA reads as TGTGCCAGCAGTTATATCACAGGGTTCCGAGAGACCCAGTACTTC.

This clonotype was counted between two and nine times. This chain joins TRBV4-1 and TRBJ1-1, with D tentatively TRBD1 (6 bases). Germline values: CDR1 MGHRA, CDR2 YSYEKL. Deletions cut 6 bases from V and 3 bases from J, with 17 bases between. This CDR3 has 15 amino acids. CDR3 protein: CASRRIKGGDTEAFF. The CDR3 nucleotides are TGCGCCAGCAGGCGGATTAAAGGGGGTGACACTGAAGCTTTCTTT.

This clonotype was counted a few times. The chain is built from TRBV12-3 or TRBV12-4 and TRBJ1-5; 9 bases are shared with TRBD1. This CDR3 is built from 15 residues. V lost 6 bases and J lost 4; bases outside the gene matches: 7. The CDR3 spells CASRPPGQGNQPQHF. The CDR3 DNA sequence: TGTGCCAGCAGGCCTCCCGGACAGGGGAATCAGCCCCAGCATTTT.